This record looks at one T cell receptor beta chain sequence and its context. Its antigen is not known. These data belong to a study of shared clonotypes between healthy human individuals. Study results and caveats: Four donors shared about 5% of their naive CD4 clonotypes.

This CDR3 is 13 amino acids long. V was shortened by 7 bases and J by 1 base, with 9 bases between the two germline ends. Germline CDR1 is MDHEN and CDR2 is SYDVKM. Clones were read by immunoSEQ multiplex PCR, and TCRdb kept only the in-frame ones, dropping some. This table has 1 million to 1.2 million clones, about 80% appearing once. The chain carries TRBV28 and TRBJ2-3; D gene unclear. The sample comprised memory CD4+ T cells from PBMCs. Indicated subset: CD45RA-negative fraction. The sequence was collected from a young man in good health. Some clones in this sample may be carry-over from other donors' samples. The CDR3 DNA is TGTGCCAGCACTATGGACGGCACAGATACGCAGTATTTT. Translating gives CASTMDGTDTQYF.